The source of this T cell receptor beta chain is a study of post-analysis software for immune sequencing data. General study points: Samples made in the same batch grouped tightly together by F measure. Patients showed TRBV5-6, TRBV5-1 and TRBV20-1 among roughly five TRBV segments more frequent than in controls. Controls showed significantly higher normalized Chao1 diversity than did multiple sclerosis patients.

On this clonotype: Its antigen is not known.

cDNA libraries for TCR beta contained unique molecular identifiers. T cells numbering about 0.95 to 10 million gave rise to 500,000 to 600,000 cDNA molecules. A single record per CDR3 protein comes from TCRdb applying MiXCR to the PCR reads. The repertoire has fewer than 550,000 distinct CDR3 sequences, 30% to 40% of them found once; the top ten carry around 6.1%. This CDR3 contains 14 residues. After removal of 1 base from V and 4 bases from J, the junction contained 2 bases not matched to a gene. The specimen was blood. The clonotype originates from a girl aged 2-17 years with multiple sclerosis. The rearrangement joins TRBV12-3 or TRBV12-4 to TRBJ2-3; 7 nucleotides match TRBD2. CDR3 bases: TGTGCCAGCAGTTTAGGGGGGGGGTCAGATACGCAGTATTTT. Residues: CASSLGGGSDTQYF.